This TCR beta chain is from a study of beta chain features in type 1 diabetes. Study results and limitations: Shortening of TCRB CDR3s, moderate but significant, appeared in all four CD4+ subsets of Type 1 diabetes patients.

There are a few counts of this clone. As yet, its antigen is unknown. Of the isolated RNA, all was reverse transcribed, and so the sequenced material was expressed TCRB transcripts. Using immunoSEQ multiplex PCR, the repertoire was profiled, and TCRdb retains in-frame clones only, with some absent. The sample lists approximately 150,000 clones; about 13% were seen once. The purity of all sorted populations exceeded 98%. Trimming left V 2 bases short and J 4 bases short, with 12 bases between. The germline V gene encodes CDR1 SGHNT and CDR2 YYREEE (reference sequence). The CDR3 runs 14 residues. Sequenced: central memory CD4+ T cells from blood. This chain links TRBV5-4 with TRBJ1-2, with D unresolved. This clonotype originated in a man aged 18-30 years with type 1 diabetes. CDR3 loop: CASSFEQSSYGYTF. CDR3 DNA sequence: TGTGCCAGCAGCTTCGAACAGTCAAGCTATGGCTACACCTTC. Supplemented by reference TRBV5-4 and TRBJ1-2, the full variable domain reads ETGVTQSPTHLIKTRGQQVTLRCSSQSGHNTVSWYQQALGQGPQFIFQYYREEENGRGNFPPRFSGLQFPNYSSELNVNALELDDSALYLCASSFEQSSYGYTFGSGTRLTVV.